This T cell receptor (beta chain) was observed in a study of PD-L1 blockade in urothelial cancer. The wider study: Each patient had 0 to 3 earlier chemotherapy regimens. The median T cell count in blood samples was over 140,000.

Sample time point: peripheral blood 6 weeks after treatment start. Repertoires were generated with immunoSEQ multiplex PCR, while TCRdb's copy carries only in-frame clones and drops some. The data contain 100,000 to 150,000 clones, roughly 83% of them seen just once; the ten biggest clones take up 2.4%. The sample consisted of PBMCs, taken around atezolizumab (anti-PD-L1) treatment. The TCR comes from a man aged 45-60 years with urothelial cancer.

CDR3 nucleotide sequence: TGTGCCAGCAGTGTGGGACTAGTATACTACGAGCAGTACTTC. Its protein product is CASSVGLVYYEQYF. The chain is built from TRBV6-1 and TRBJ2-7; 8 positions match TRBD2. Trimming cost V 4 bases and J 3 bases; bases outside gene matches: 5. The germline V gene has CDR1 MNHNS and CDR2 SASEGT. This CDR3 has 14 residues.